This T cell receptor beta chain was recorded in a study of OX40 agonist ivuxolimab in advanced cancers. V trimming: 6 bases; J trimming: 7 bases; junction bases outside the gene matches: 8. CDR1 and CDR2 (germline): MNHNS, SASEGT. The length of the CDR3 is 14 residues. The assay was immunoSEQ multiplex PCR, and TCRdb's table has in-frame clones only and misses some. The table shows 130,000 or so clones, with 90% to 95% occurring only once. On this clone itself: The antigen remains undetermined.

Overall study findings and caveats: Antigen specificity was not determined for the expanded peripheral T cells.

The source is an adult with an advanced solid tumor such as melanoma, head and neck, liver or kidney cancer. The specimen comprised CD4+ or CD8+ T cells sorted from blood, sampled in a trial of the OX40 agonist ivuxolimab. This chain joins TRBV6-1 and TRBJ2-3; 9 bases are a match to TRBD1. The CDR3 sequence is CASSKGQGEHTQYF. The CDR3 DNA follows: TGTGCCAGCAGCAAGGGACAGGGAGAACATACGCAGTATTTT.